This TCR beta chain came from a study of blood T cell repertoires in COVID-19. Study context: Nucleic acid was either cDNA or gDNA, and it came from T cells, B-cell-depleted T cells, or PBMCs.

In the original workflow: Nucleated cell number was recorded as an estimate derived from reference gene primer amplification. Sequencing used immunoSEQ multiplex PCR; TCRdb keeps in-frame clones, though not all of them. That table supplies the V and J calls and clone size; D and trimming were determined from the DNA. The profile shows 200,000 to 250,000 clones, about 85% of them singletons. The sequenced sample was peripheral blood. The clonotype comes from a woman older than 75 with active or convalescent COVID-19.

CDR3: CASKVGGSTDTQYF. The CDR3 coding sequence is TGTGCCAGCAAGGTCGGGGGGAGCACAGATACGCAGTATTTT. This chain joins TRBV2 and TRBJ2-3; the match to TRBD2 covers 7 bases. The germline CDR1 and CDR2 sequences are SNHLY and FYNNEI. V dropped 7 bases and J dropped 0; count of bases not matched to a gene: 4. The CDR3 consists of 14 residues. Full variable domain (rest looked up from reference TRBV2 and TRBJ2-3): EPEVTQTPSHQVTQMGQEVILRCVPISNHLYFYWYRQILGQKVEFLVSFYNNEISEKSEIFDDQFSVERPDGSNFTLKIRSTKLEDSAMYFCASKVGGSTDTQYFGPGTRLTVL.